The 8 T cell receptor beta chains reported below all come from one sample, sequenced in a study of blood T cells in healthy people across ages. Primers used in a second PCR of roughly 6 to 12 cycles were a sample-barcoded 5' primer and a J-beta primer mix. In TCRdb, the 5' RACE reads were re-called with MiXCR into one record per CDR3 protein. The table records about 930,000 distinct CDR3 sequences, just under 30% of them present only once. The same sample was also used in a study of T cells of mothers and their children.

Material for sequencing was blood. Source of these receptors: a woman aged 40 to 49 in good health.

This clonotype was found many times. The chain has TRBV20-1 and TRBJ2-7, with 9 positions matching TRBD1. V was clipped by 2 bases and J by 4 bases; unmatched bases: 9. This CDR3 contains 15 residues. Per the germline V gene, CDR1 is DFQATT and CDR2 is SNEGSKA (reference sequence). CDR3 sequence reads: CSARHDLGQGYEQYF. The CDR3 DNA is TGCAGTGCTAGACACGACCTGGGACAGGGATACGAGCAGTACTTC.

The chain has TRBV20-1 and TRBJ1-4; maybe TRBD1 (6 bases). This CDR3 comprises 17 residues. The germline V gene has CDR1 DFQATT and CDR2 SNEGSKA (reference sequence). The V and J ends lost 0 bases and 8 bases respectively, with 22 bases between them. The DNA for the CDR3 is TGCAGTGCTAGAGATCGTCGGGGCAGGGGCGGTGGCGAAAAACTGTTTTTT. Its protein is CSARDRRGRGGGEKLFF.

CDR3 in amino acids: CASSLGHGQGLAKNIQYF. Here the CDR3 DNA reads TGTGCCAGCAGCTTAGGACACGGGCAGGGGCTAGCCAAAAACATTCAGTACTTC. V and J are TRBV7-8 and TRBJ2-4, with a tentative D call TRBD1 (6 bases). This CDR3 has 18 residues. CDR1 is SGHVS and CDR2 is FQNEAQ in the germline V gene. V was pared by 1 base and J by 0 bases, with 16 bases between.

This clonotype was recorded at least ten times. The V and J genes are TRBV5-1 and TRBJ2-7; TRBD2 is a possible D gene (5 bases). Per germline, CDR1 SGHRS and CDR2 YFSETQ. This CDR3 has 15 amino acids. The V gene lost 4 bases and the J gene lost 2 bases, with 16 bases spanning the gap. CDR3 amino acids: CASSKLAGPAYEQYF. CDR3 nucleotides: TGCGCCAGCAGCAAGCTAGCAGGTCCCGCCTACGAGCAGTACTTC.

As concerns this clonotype: Given a much more abundant clone one base away, this may be a read error. The chain uses TRBV7-8 and TRBJ2-4; 7 bases fit TRBD2. Germline-derived CDR1 and CDR2 are SGHVS and FQNEAQ. V trimming: 0 bases; J trimming: 7 bases; junction bases outside the gene matches: 12. This CDR3 comprises 17 residues. CDR3 sequence (DNA): TGTGCCAGCAGCTTAGCGTGGGGACGGGGGGTAGGGAACATTCAGTACTTC. Protein: CASSLAWGRGVGNIQYF.

The table lists this clonotype with a few counts. J is TRBJ1-5 and V is TRBV6-5, with unresolved D. Trimming took 5 bases from V and 0 from J, leaving 11 bases between them. Germline CDR1 is MNHEY and CDR2 is SVGAGI. The CDR3 is made up of 15 amino acids. The CDR3 region has the DNA TGTGCCAGCAGTAATTCACGGTATAGCAATCAGCCCCAGCATTTT. Translated: CASSNSRYSNQPQHF.

The V call is TRBV28, the J call TRBJ2-1; tentative D call: TRBD2 (6 bases). V lost 0 bases, J lost 3 bases, and 6 bases lay in between. From germline, CDR1 is MDHEN and CDR2 SYDVKM. The CDR3 sequence is 14 residues long. CDR3 sequence (DNA): TGTGCCAGCAGTTTATGGGGACTCTACAATGAGCAGTTCTTC. Translating gives CASSLWGLYNEQFF. Using reference TRBV28 and TRBJ2-1 for the parts outside the CDR3, the full variable domain is DVKVTQSSRYLVKRTGEKVFLECVQDMDHENMFWYRQDPGLGLRLIYFSYDVKMKEKGDIPEGYSVSREKKERFSLILESASTNQTSMYLCASSLWGLYNEQFFGPGTRLTVL.

The chain couples TRBV5-1 to TRBJ2-7; D gene ambiguous. Germline V gives CDR1 SGHRS, CDR2 YFSETQ. This CDR3 has 14 residues. V was shortened by 3 bases and J by 0 bases, with 10 bases between the two germline ends. The CDR3 region is CASSWTWSSYEQYF. CDR3 in DNA: TGCGCCAGCAGCTGGACCTGGAGCTCCTACGAGCAGTACTTC.